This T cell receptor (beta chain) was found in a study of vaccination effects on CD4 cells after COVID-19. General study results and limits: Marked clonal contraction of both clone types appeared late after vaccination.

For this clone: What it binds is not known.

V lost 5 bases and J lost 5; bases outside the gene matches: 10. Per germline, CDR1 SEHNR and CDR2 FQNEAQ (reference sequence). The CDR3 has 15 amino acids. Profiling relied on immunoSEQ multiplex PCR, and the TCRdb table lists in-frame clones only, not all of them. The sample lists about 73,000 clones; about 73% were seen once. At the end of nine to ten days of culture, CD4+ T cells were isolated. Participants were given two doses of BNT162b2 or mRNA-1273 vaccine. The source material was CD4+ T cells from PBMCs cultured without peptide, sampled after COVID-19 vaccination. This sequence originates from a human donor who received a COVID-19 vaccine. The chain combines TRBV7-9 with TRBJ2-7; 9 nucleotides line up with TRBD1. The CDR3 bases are TGTGCCAGCAGCCCAGGGGGACAGGGTCCCCACGAGCAGTACGTC. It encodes CASSPGGQGPHEQYV.